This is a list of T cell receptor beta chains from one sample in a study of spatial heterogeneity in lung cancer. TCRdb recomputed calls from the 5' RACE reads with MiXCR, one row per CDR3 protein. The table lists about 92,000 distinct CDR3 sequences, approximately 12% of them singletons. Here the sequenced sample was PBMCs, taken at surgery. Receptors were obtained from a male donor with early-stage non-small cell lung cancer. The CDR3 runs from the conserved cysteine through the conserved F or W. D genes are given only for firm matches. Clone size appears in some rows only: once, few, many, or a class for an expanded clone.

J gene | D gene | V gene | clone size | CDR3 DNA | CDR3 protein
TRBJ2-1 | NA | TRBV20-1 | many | TGCAGTGCCAACAGACAATGGGAGCAGTTCTTC | CSANRQWEQFF
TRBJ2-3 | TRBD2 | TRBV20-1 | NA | TGCAGTGCTAGAAGTCAGGGCACTAGCGGACTGCACACAGATACGCAGTATTTT | CSARSQGTSGLHTDTQYF
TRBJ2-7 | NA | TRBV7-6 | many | TGTGCCAGCAGCTTAGACGAGGGTAGCTCTTACGAGCAGTACTTC | CASSLDEGSSYEQYF
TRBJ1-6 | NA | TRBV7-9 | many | TGTGCCAGCAGCTTTGGACAGTCCAATTCACCCCTCCACTTT | CASSFGQSNSPLHF
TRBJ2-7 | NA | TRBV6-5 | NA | TGTGCCAGCAGTTATAGGAGTATAGAGTACTTC | CASSYRSIEYF
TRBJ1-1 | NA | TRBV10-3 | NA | TGTGCCATCAGTGATGCAAGCCGGGGAACTGAAGCTTTCTTT | CAISDASRGTEAFF
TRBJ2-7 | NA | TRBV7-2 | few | TGTGCCAGCAGCCCAGGGATGGAGCGGCTCTCCTACGAGCAGTACTTC | CASSPGMERLSYEQYF
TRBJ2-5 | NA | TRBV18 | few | TGTGCCAGCTCAGGACAAGAGACCCAGTACTTC | CASSGQETQYF
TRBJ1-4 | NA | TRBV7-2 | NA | TGTGCCAGCTCGGCAGGGTACGGTTATGCAACTAATGAAAAACTGTTTTTT | CASSAGYGYATNEKLFF
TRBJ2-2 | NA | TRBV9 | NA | TGTGCCAGCAGCGTAATGGGGGGGAACACCGGGGAGCTGTTTTTT | CASSVMGGNTGELFF
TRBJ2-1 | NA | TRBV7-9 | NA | TGTGCCAGCAGCTTAGAGTTCGACAGGACCAACAATGAGCAGTTCTTC | CASSLEFDRTNNEQFF
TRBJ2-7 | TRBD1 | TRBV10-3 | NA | TGTGCCATCAACCAAGCCGGGACAGGCCGGGAGCAGTACTTC | CAINQAGTGREQYF
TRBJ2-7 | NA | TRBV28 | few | TGTGCCAGCAGCCCCAGCGGTAAAGCCTCCTACGAGCAGTACTTC | CASSPSGKASYEQYF
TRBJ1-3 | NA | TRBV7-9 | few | TGTGCCAGCAGCTTGAATCCGGGGACCTCTGGAAACACCATATATTTT | CASSLNPGTSGNTIYF
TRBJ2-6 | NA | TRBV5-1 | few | TGCGCCAGCAGCTCCGACCTCTCTGGGGCCAACGTCCTGACTTTC | CASSSDLSGANVLTF
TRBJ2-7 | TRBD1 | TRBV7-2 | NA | TGTGCCAGCAGGTGGGACAGGGCCTCCTACGAGCAGTACTTC | CASRWDRASYEQYF
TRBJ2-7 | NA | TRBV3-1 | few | TGTGCCAGCAGCCAAGGGTATCGCGGAGGGCCCCACGAGCAGTACTTC | CASSQGYRGGPHEQYF
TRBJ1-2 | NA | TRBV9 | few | TGTGCCAGTGCGAATGACGGCTCCTATGGCTACACCTTC | CASANDGSYGYTF
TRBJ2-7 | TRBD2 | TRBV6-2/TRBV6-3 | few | TGTGCCAGCAGCCCCCGGACTAGCGGGAGAATAGGCGAGCAGTACTTC | CASSPRTSGRIGEQYF
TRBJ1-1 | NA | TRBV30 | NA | TGTGCCTGGAGTTTGGGGGGCGCCGAGATTGAAGCTTTCTTT | CAWSLGGAEIEAFF
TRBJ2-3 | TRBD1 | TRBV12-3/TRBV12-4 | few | TGTGCCAGCAGTTTAGAGTCGACAGGGGGAGGTAGCACAGATACGCAGTATTTT | CASSLESTGGGSTDTQYF
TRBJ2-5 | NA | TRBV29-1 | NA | TGCAGCGCCCGCGGAGGGGGCCCGGAGACCCAGTACTTC | CSARGGGPETQYF
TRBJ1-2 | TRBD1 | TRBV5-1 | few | TGCGCCAGCAGCCCGGGACAGGGCGGCTATGGCTACACCTTC | CASSPGQGGYGYTF
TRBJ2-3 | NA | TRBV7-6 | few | TGTGCCAGCAGCTTAGGGGGACAACGGATGACAGATACGCAGTATTTT | CASSLGGQRMTDTQYF
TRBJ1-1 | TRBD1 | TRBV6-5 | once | TGTGCCAGCAGCAATACGGGACAGCTTATGAACACTGAAGCTTTCTTT | CASSNTGQLMNTEAFF
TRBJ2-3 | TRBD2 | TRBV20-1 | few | TGCAGTGCTAGAGCCCTCCTACTAGCGCCGAGTTATACAGATACGCAGTATTTT | CSARALLLAPSYTDTQYF
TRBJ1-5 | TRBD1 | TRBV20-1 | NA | TGCAGTGCTAGCCCGGGACAGGGCTTTAGTCAGCCCCAGCATTTT | CSASPGQGFSQPQHF
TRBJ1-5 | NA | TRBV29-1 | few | TGCAGCGTTGAAGATGGCCAGAGCAATCAGCCCCAGCATTTT | CSVEDGQSNQPQHF
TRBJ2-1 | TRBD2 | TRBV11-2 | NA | TGTGCCAGCAGCTCAGGACTAGCTATCTACAAAGAGCAGTTCTTC | CASSSGLAIYKEQFF
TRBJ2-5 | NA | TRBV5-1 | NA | TGCGCCAGCAGCTTGGATGGAGCAGAGACCCAGTACTTC | CASSLDGAETQYF
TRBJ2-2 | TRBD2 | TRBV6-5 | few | TGTGCCAGCAGTTATGGCGGGGGGGCATACGGGGAGCTGTTTTTT | CASSYGGGAYGELFF
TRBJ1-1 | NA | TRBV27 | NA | TGTGCCAGCAGTTCCCTCGGGAACACTGAAGCTTTCTTT | CASSSLGNTEAFF
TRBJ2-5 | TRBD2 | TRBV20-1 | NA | TGCAGTACGGGACTAGCGGGAGGGCTGTCGACCCAGTACTTC | CSTGLAGGLSTQYF
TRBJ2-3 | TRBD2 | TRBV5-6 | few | TGTGCCAGCAGCTTTCAGGCTAGCGGGAGGGCCCCAGATACGCAGTATTTT | CASSFQASGRAPDTQYF
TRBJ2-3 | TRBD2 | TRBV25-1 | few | TGTGCCAGCAGTTCACCTAGCGGGACCGGAAAAGATACGCAGTATTTT | CASSSPSGTGKDTQYF
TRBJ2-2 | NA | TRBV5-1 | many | TGCGCCAGCAGCATGGGACCTTCGTCCGGGGAGCTGTTTTTT | CASSMGPSSGELFF
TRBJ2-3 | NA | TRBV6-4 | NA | TGTGCCAGCAGTGAAGAGGGTTCAGATACGCAGTATTTT | CASSEEGSDTQYF
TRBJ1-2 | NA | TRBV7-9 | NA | TGTGCCAGCAGCCCTTCTAACTATGGCTACACCTTC | CASSPSNYGYTF
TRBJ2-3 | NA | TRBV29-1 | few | TGCAGCGTTGAGGGTGCTAGCAACACAGATACGCAGTATTTT | CSVEGASNTDTQYF
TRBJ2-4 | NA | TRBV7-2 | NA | TGTGCCAGCAGCTTACCCGCCAGGGACATTCAGTACTTC | CASSLPARDIQYF
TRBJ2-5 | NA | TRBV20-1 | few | TGCAGTGCTAGCCGCACAGAGACCCAGTACTTC | CSASRTETQYF
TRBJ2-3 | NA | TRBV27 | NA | TGTGCCAGCAGATACAAAGGGTCGGGAGATACGCAGTATTTT | CASRYKGSGDTQYF
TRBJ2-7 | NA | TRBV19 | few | TGTGCCAGTAGTACTCCCGGAGCCTACGAGCAGTACTTC | CASSTPGAYEQYF
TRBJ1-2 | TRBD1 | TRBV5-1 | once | TGCGCCAGCAGCCTTCAGCGGGACAGGGGGCCAGCTAACTATGGCTACACCTTC | CASSLQRDRGPANYGYTF
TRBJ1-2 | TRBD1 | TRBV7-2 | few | TGTGCCAGCAGCGGGGACAGGGCAGGTGGCTACACCTTC | CASSGDRAGGYTF
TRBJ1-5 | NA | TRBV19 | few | TGTGCCAGTAGTCGGGCAGGAAATCAGCCCCAGCATTTT | CASSRAGNQPQHF
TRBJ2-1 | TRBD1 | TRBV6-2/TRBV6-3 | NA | TGTGCCAGCAGTTCGGACAGGGTGACCCCAAGCTCCTACAATGAGCAGTTCTTC | CASSSDRVTPSSYNEQFF
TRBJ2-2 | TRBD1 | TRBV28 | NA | TGTGCCAGCAGTTTGACAGGGGGCGCGAACACCGGGGAGCTGTTTTTT | CASSLTGGANTGELFF
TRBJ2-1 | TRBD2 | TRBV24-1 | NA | TGTGCCACCAGTGATTTGTCGTCGGGAGGGTTGGGCAATGAGCAGTTCTTC | CATSDLSSGGLGNEQFF
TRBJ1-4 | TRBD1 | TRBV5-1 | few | TGCGCCAGCAGCCTGGGACAGGGAGAAGGGGCGAATGAAAAACTGTTTTTT | CASSLGQGEGANEKLFF
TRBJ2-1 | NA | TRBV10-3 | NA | TGTGCCATCAGTGGGATTTCTCGGACTCACATCGAAGCCTCCTACAATGAGCAGTTCTTC | CAISGISRTHIEASYNEQFF